A selection of T cell receptor beta chains follows, all from one sample in a study of CD8 T cells in ankylosing spondylitis. TCRdb reprocessed the 5' RACE reads with MiXCR, giving one entry per CDR3 protein. In the table there are 250,000 to 400,000 distinct CDR3 sequences, around 10% of which are singletons. The sample taken for sequencing was blood, either unsorted or a sorted T cell fraction (not recorded which). These receptors were taken from a female donor with ankylosing spondylitis or in good health (not recorded which). The CDR3 runs from the conserved cysteine through the conserved F or W. D genes are given only for firm matches. Rows may omit the clone size; those that give it use once, few, many or a size class.

v_call	clone_size	d_call	j_call	cdr3_aa	cdr3_nt
TRBV20-1	many	-	TRBJ2-1	CSARDVFAGNEQFF	TGCAGTGCTAGAGACGTTTTTGCCGGCAATGAGCAGTTCTTC
TRBV12-3/TRBV12-4	few	TRBD1	TRBJ2-1	CASNLGTGRHEQFF	TGTGCCAGCAACCTTGGGACAGGGAGACATGAGCAGTTCTTC
TRBV10-3	-	TRBD2	TRBJ2-3	CAIRPTSGGAPSTDTQYF	TGTGCCATCAGGCCCACTAGCGGGGGGGCCCCAAGCACAGATACGCAGTATTTT
TRBV15	few	-	TRBJ2-7	CATSGRGSYEQYF	TGTGCCACCTCGGGACGGGGCTCCTACGAGCAGTACTTC
TRBV19	-	-	TRBJ1-2	CASSIIQPGGYYGYTF	TGTGCCAGTAGTATAATACAGCCCGGGGGGTACTATGGCTACACCTTC
TRBV27	many	TRBD2	TRBJ2-1	CASGLAGGAYNEQFF	TGTGCCAGCGGACTAGCGGGAGGGGCCTACAATGAGCAGTTCTTC
TRBV20-1	-	-	TRBJ2-7	CSARGALGGSEQYF	TGCAGTGCTAGGGGCGCTCTGGGGGGCTCCGAGCAGTACTTC
TRBV7-8	many	TRBD1	TRBJ1-2	CASSLETGGAISYTF	TGTGCCAGCAGCTTAGAGACAGGGGGCGCGATATCCTACACCTTC
TRBV20-1	many	-	TRBJ1-2	CSARGQNNYGYTF	TGCAGTGCTAGGGGCCAAAATAACTATGGCTACACCTTC
TRBV11-2	many	-	TRBJ2-7	CASSFQVGPYEQYF	TGTGCCAGCAGCTTTCAAGTAGGCCCCTACGAGCAGTACTTC
TRBV27	many	-	TRBJ2-2	CATQGSPYGGELFF	TGTGCCACACAGGGCTCCCCCTACGGCGGGGAGCTGTTTTTT
TRBV29-1	many	TRBD1	TRBJ2-2	CSVKKQGENTGELFF	TGCAGCGTTAAAAAACAGGGGGAAAACACCGGGGAGCTGTTTTTT
TRBV20-1	many	TRBD2	TRBJ2-3	CSASGASGSTDTQYF	TGCAGTGCTAGTGGGGCTAGCGGGAGCACAGATACGCAGTATTTT
TRBV15	-	-	TRBJ2-1	CTTSRVGVYNEQFF	TGTACCACCAGCAGAGTAGGGGTGTACAATGAGCAGTTCTTC
TRBV20-1	many	-	TRBJ1-5	CSALVRTENQPQHF	TGCAGTGCTCTAGTCCGGACAGAGAATCAGCCCCAGCATTTT
TRBV28	-	-	TRBJ2-1	CASSRTLLVYNEQFF	TGTGCCAGCAGCCGCACTCTCCTAGTGTACAATGAGCAGTTCTTC
TRBV20-1	many	-	TRBJ2-5	CSVARQETQYF	TGCAGCGTAGCCCGGCAAGAGACCCAGTACTTC
TRBV7-9	many	-	TRBJ1-6	CASSLARSPLHF	TGTGCCAGCAGCTTAGCTAGGTCACCCCTCCACTTT
TRBV7-2	-	-	TRBJ2-1	CASSSGEWHNEQFF	TGTGCCAGCAGCTCCGGAGAGTGGCACAATGAGCAGTTCTTC
TRBV5-1	few	TRBD2	TRBJ2-7	CASSSRTSGGLPEQYF	TGCGCCAGCAGCTCACGAACTAGCGGGGGACTCCCCGAGCAGTACTTC
TRBV28	-	-	TRBJ2-5	CASGGAIAGETQYF	TGTGCCAGCGGGGGGGCCATAGCCGGTGAGACCCAGTACTTC
TRBV7-9	few	TRBD1	TRBJ2-7	CASSHLGQGSEQYF	TGTGCCAGCAGTCATCTGGGACAGGGGAGTGAGCAGTACTTC
TRBV20-1	many	TRBD1	TRBJ1-2	CSAWTGYGYTF	TGCAGTGCGTGGACAGGCTATGGCTACACCTTC
TRBV5-5	many	TRBD2	TRBJ2-2	CASSRAGGYTGELFF	TGTGCCAGCAGCCGAGCGGGGGGCTACACCGGGGAGCTGTTTTTT
TRBV5-1	few	TRBD1	TRBJ2-6	CASSITGTGSGANVLTF	TGCGCCAGCAGCATCACCGGGACAGGGTCTGGGGCCAACGTCCTGACTTTC
TRBV28	-	-	TRBJ2-7	CATEALRTYEQYF	TGTGCCACCGAAGCGTTAAGGACTTACGAGCAGTACTTC
TRBV5-5	many	-	TRBJ2-7	CASSPHTPGPHYEQYF	TGTGCCAGCAGCCCACATACTCCCGGACCTCATTACGAGCAGTACTTC
TRBV3-1	-	-	TRBJ2-5	CASSYGSRYQETQYF	TGTGCCAGCAGCTATGGTTCTAGGTACCAAGAGACCCAGTACTTC
TRBV20-1	medium-sized	-	TRBJ2-1	CSAGTTYNEQFF	TGCAGTGCTGGCACAACGTACAATGAGCAGTTCTTC
TRBV5-6	many	TRBD2	TRBJ2-2	CASSSKGSGRADTGELFF	TGTGCCAGCAGCTCAAAAGGTAGCGGGAGGGCCGACACCGGGGAGCTGTTTTTT
TRBV10-3	many	TRBD2	TRBJ2-2	CAIRGTIPGTGELFF	TGTGCCATCAGGGGGACTATACCAGGCACCGGGGAGCTGTTTTTT
TRBV6-4	many	TRBD2	TRBJ2-1	CASSEGGGNYNEQFF	TGTGCCAGCAGTGAAGGCGGGGGGAACTACAATGAGCAGTTCTTC
TRBV28	many	TRBD1	TRBJ1-6	CATADRGRLRPLHF	TGTGCCACCGCGGACAGGGGGCGACTTAGACCCCTCCACTTT
TRBV5-1	many	TRBD1	TRBJ2-2	CASRQLYRGSNTGELFF	TGCGCCAGCAGGCAACTATACAGGGGGTCGAACACCGGGGAGCTGTTTTTT
TRBV7-2	many	TRBD1	TRBJ2-1	CASSSYRGEQFF	TGTGCCAGCAGCTCCTACAGGGGTGAGCAGTTCTTC
TRBV5-4	few	-	TRBJ1-5	CASSPAGVDQPQHF	TGTGCCAGCAGCCCCGCAGGGGTCGATCAGCCCCAGCATTTT
TRBV5-1	many	-	TRBJ2-1	CASSESWGSYNEQFF	TGCGCCAGCAGCGAGTCCTGGGGTTCCTACAATGAGCAGTTCTTC
TRBV18	few	-	TRBJ2-3	CASSPRDSADTQYF	TGTGCCAGCTCACCTAGGGACTCCGCGGATACGCAGTATTTT
TRBV5-6	many	-	TRBJ2-1	CASSLLPSEEFF	TGTGCCAGCAGCTTGTTACCTTCAGAGGAGTTCTTC
TRBV15	-	TRBD1	TRBJ2-7	CATSGDRGIYEQYF	TGTGCCACCAGCGGAGACAGGGGAATCTACGAGCAGTACTTC
TRBV25-1	few	-	TRBJ2-7	CASSGLVGMYEQYF	TGTGCCAGCAGTGGACTAGTAGGAATGTACGAGCAGTACTTC
TRBV20-1	many	TRBD1	TRBJ1-1	CSARRGQGNTEAFF	TGCAGTGCTAGGAGGGGACAGGGGAACACTGAAGCTTTCTTT
TRBV28	many	-	TRBJ1-1	CASSLFEATEAFF	TGTGCCAGCAGTTTATTTGAGGCCACTGAAGCTTTCTTT
TRBV5-1	many	-	TRBJ2-3	CASSPAYSTDTQYF	TGCGCCAGCAGCCCGGCATACAGCACAGATACGCAGTATTTT
TRBV27	-	-	TRBJ2-3	CASSFGGTTIRDTQYF	TGTGCCAGCAGTTTCGGGGGTACCACAATCAGAGATACGCAGTATTTT
TRBV5-5	few	TRBD2	TRBJ2-7	CASSLTASGGRNEQYF	TGTGCCAGCAGCTTGACCGCTAGCGGGGGGAGAAACGAGCAGTACTTC
TRBV3-1	few	TRBD1	TRBJ1-1	CASSADRRGTEAFF	TGTGCCAGCAGCGCGGACAGGAGGGGCACTGAAGCTTTCTTT
TRBV20-1	many	-	TRBJ1-5	CSAPPRGGLNQPQHF	TGCAGTGCCCCCCCTCGGGGGGGGCTCAATCAGCCCCAGCATTTT
TRBV12-3/TRBV12-4	many	-	TRBJ1-1	CASSLSVTEAFF	TGTGCCAGCAGTTTATCTGTCACTGAAGCTTTCTTT
TRBV20-1	many	TRBD2	TRBJ2-1	CSARGLAVDNEQFF	TGCAGTGCTAGAGGACTAGCGGTGGACAATGAGCAGTTCTTC
TRBV7-9	many	-	TRBJ1-1	CASSLGGVVNTEAFF	TGTGCCAGCAGCTTAGGGGGGGTTGTTAACACTGAAGCTTTCTTT
TRBV5-5	few	TRBD1	TRBJ2-3	CASSRGGQRSTDTQYF	TGTGCCAGCAGCAGAGGGGGACAGCGAAGCACAGATACGCAGTATTTT
TRBV5-1	-	-	TRBJ2-1	CASSPNLSPGNEQFF	TGCGCCAGCAGTCCAAACCTTAGTCCCGGGAATGAGCAGTTCTTC
TRBV7-2	few	-	TRBJ2-7	CASSLPGRIYEQYF	TGTGCCAGCAGCCTCCCCGGCAGAATCTACGAGCAGTACTTC
TRBV11-2	-	-	TRBJ2-1	CASSASSSYNEQFF	TGTGCCAGCAGCGCTAGCAGCTCCTACAATGAGCAGTTCTTC